This TCR beta chain appears in the sequencing data of a study of T cell responses to AZD1222 COVID-19 vaccine. Overall study findings and caveats: Spike-specific TCR breadth and depth went up after people got two AZD1222 doses.

The data were produced by immunoSEQ multiplex PCR, yet TCRdb's version contains in-frame clones alone and is incomplete. Among about 78,000 clones listed, around four fifths were seen once. The CDR3 consists of 14 residues. CDR1 is LGHNA and CDR2 is YSLEER in the germline V gene. Trimming cost V 8 bases and J 4 bases, with 17 bases left between them. As to this clone: Its target is not known.

The sequencing used peripheral blood, collected on day 0 of AZD1222 vaccination. The sequence was obtained from an adult in good health. V usage is TRBV4-3 and J usage is TRBJ1-2; D may be TRBD1 (6 bases). CDR3 in DNA: TGCGCCAGCCGTAAGGGGGGAGAGGGCTATGGCTACACCTTC. Protein: CASRKGGEGYGYTF.